Presented here are 8 T cell receptor beta chains from one specimen sequenced in a study of early T cells in non-severe SARS-CoV-2 infection. Using its own MiXCR run on the 5' RACE reads, TCRdb lists one record per CDR3 protein. The data contain some 80,000 distinct CDR3 sequences, more than 9% of them singletons. This material consisted of whole blood, taken at baseline. The receptors here all came from an adult who was a healthcare worker with PCR-confirmed SARS-CoV-2 infection or an uninfected control (not recorded which).

This rearrangement joins TRBV28 to TRBJ1-4; a weak D match, TRBD1 (5 bases). The CDR3 loop spans 15 amino acids. Germline V gene sequence: CDR1 MDHEN, CDR2 SYDVKM. Trimming removed 1 base from V and 8 bases from J, with 14 bases in between. The CDR3 bases are TGTGCCAGCAGTTTATCGGCAGGGTTGGGCGAAAAACTGTTTTTT. Its translation is CASSLSAGLGEKLFF.

CDR3 DNA: TGTGCCAGCTCACCAAATGGTATGGAGACCCAGTACTTC. This sequence encodes CASSPNGMETQYF. J is TRBJ2-5 and V is TRBV18; D gene ambiguous. The CDR3 is 13 residues long. Trimming removed 2 bases at V and 5 bases at J, with 9 bases between. Germline CDR1 reads KGHSH; CDR2 reads LQKENI.

This chain connects TRBV2 to TRBJ2-7; D is perhaps TRBD2 (6 bases). Deletions cut 7 bases from V and 0 bases from J, with 13 bases between. CDR3 length: 14 residues. CDR1 is SNHLY and CDR2 is FYNNEI in the germline V gene. CDR3 sequence: CASNAGRTSYEQYF. The CDR3 DNA sequence: TGTGCCAGCAATGCGGGGAGGACCTCCTACGAGCAGTACTTC. The variable domain in full, completed from reference TRBV2 and TRBJ2-7, reads EPEVTQTPSHQVTQMGQEVILRCVPISNHLYFYWYRQILGQKVEFLVSFYNNEISEKSEIFDDQFSVERPDGSNFTLKIRSTKLEDSAMYFCASNAGRTSYEQYFGPGTRLTVT.

This clonotype was seen repeatedly, ten times or more. For the CDR3, the DNA is TGTGCCAGCAGTCGGGACAGCAACTATGGCTACACCTTC. Amino acid sequence: CASSRDSNYGYTF. This rearrangement joins TRBV12-3 or TRBV12-4 to TRBJ1-2; 7 nucleotides match TRBD1. The CDR3 is made up of 13 amino acids. The trim removed 5 bases at V and 2 bases at J, leaving 2 bases unmatched.

J is TRBJ1-1 and V is TRBV3-1, with no clear D. The length of the CDR3 is 16 residues. CDR1 and CDR2 from the germline V gene are LGHDT and YNNKEL (reference sequence). The V and J ends lost 4 bases and 1 base respectively, with 16 bases between them. DNA of the CDR3: TGTGCCAGCAGCCCAGGCCCCTCGGAGGGGAACACTGAAGCTTTCTTT. Its protein is CASSPGPSEGNTEAFF.

This chain links TRBV20-1 with TRBJ2-7; 11 nucleotides align to TRBD2. V was pared by 6 bases and J by 3 bases, with 13 bases of the junction left unmatched. CDR1 DFQATT and CDR2 SNEGSKA come from the germline V gene (reference sequence). CDR3 size: 16 residues. The CDR3 loop reads CSANNPSGRTVYEQYF. The CDR3 coding sequence is TGCAGTGCAAACAATCCTAGCGGGAGGACGGTCTACGAGCAGTACTTC.

The rearrangement uses TRBV3-1 and TRBJ2-6; D is unclear. Germline V gives CDR1 LGHDT, CDR2 YNNKEL (reference sequence). The ends were cut back, 4 bases at V and 0 bases at J, with 7 bases in the middle. This CDR3 is 15 amino acids long. The CDR3 protein is CASSPHPSGANVLTF. CDR3 DNA sequence: TGTGCCAGCAGCCCCCACCCCTCTGGGGCCAACGTCCTGACTTTC. Full variable domain (rest looked up from reference TRBV3-1 and TRBJ2-6): DTAVSQTPKYLVTQMGNDKSIKCEQNLGHDTMYWYKQDSKKFLKIMFSYNNKELIINETVPNRFSPKSPDKAHLNLHINSLELGDSAVYFCASSPHPSGANVLTFGAGSRLTVL.

This clonotype was detected ten times or more. The rearrangement uses TRBV28 and TRBJ2-7; 8 nucleotides line up with TRBD1. Germline CDR1 and CDR2: MDHEN and SYDVKM. Unmatched junction bases numbered 6, after V lost 2 bases and J lost 3 bases. The CDR3 extends over 15 amino acids. CDR3 in amino acids: CASSLPSRGLYEQYF. CDR3 nucleotides: TGTGCCAGCAGTTTACCCTCCAGGGGGCTCTACGAGCAGTACTTC.